This T cell receptor (beta chain) appears in the sequencing data of a study of T cells in Graves' hyperthyroidism and ophthalmopathy. General study results and limits: Blood held most thyroid clonotypes expanded above 0.001 frequency.

TCR beta CDR3 region amplification was performed from RNA transcripts. A set of HTBI primers served as the primers for a first-round RT-PCR of the TCR CDR3. TCRdb reprocessed the multiplex PCR reads via MiXCR and lists one record per CDR3 protein. The profile shows roughly 400,000 distinct CDR3 sequences, more than 12% of them singletons. This CDR3 is built from 15 residues. V lost 1 base and J 4 bases, leaving 11 bases between the germline ends. Germline V lookup: CDR1 SGHTA, CDR2 FQGNSA. A remark on this clonotype: The antigen remains undetermined.

V usage is TRBV7-2 and J usage is TRBJ1-5; possible D gene TRBD1, 6 bases. The receptor comes from a man aged 50 or older with Graves' ophthalmopathy. The source material was blood. DNA for the CDR3: TGTGCCAGCAGCTTAGACAGGGTCCCAAATCAGCCCCAGCATTTT. Its protein product is CASSLDRVPNQPQHF.